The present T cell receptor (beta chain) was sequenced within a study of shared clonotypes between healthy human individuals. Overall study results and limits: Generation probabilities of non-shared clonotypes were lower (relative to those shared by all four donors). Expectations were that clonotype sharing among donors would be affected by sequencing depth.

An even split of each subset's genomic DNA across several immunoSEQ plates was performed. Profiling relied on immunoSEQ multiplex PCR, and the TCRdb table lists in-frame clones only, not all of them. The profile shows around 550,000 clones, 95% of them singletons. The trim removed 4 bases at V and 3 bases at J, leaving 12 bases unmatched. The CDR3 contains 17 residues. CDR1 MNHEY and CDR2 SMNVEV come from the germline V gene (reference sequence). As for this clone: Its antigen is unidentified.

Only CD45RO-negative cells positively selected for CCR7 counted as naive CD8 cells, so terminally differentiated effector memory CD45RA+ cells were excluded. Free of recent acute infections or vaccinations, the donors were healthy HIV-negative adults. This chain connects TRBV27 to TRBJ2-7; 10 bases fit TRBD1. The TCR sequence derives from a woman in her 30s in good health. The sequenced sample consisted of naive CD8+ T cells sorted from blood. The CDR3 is CASSSLSGTGVIYEQYF. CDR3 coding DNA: TGTGCCAGCAGTTCTTTATCCGGGACAGGGGTAATCTACGAGCAGTACTTC.